The clone carrying this TCR beta chain has at least ten counts. Its specificity is unknown. The sample originates from a study of molecular identifiers for immune sequencing clone quantification. About the research overall: Across replicate runs, RNA obtained from approximately 20,000 or 100,000 naive CD8 cells was divided into five, with four undergoing sequencing.

Findings of the study overall: Under 1% of molecules in naive cells, but over 97% of effector molecules, belonged to clones above 20 RNA copies. Should identical TCR molecules share a barcode, the sizes of highly expanded clones could be underestimated.

One entry per CDR3 protein results from TCRdb running MiXCR on the PCR reads. The sample has 50,000 to 75,000 distinct CDR3 sequences, 15% to 20% seen once. Trimming at V came to 9 bases and at J to 3 bases, leaving 8 bases not matched to a gene. This CDR3 has 13 amino acids. Germline CDR1 reads MNHEY; CDR2 reads SMNVEV (reference sequence). The CD8+CD4-CCR7+CD45RA+ phenotype defined the sorted naive CD8 T cells. The source of this sequence is a human donor in good health. Some libraries in this study had Jurkat cell RNA spiked in. The sequencing input was naive CD8+ T cells from blood, with Jurkat cell RNA spiked in. Subset of the sample: FACS-sorted CD8+CD4-CCR7+CD45RA+ naive T cells. The chain couples TRBV27 to TRBJ2-7; TRBD2 agrees at 7 bases. The CDR3 DNA reads TGTGCCAGTGGGGGGGGGGGTAGCTACGAGCAGTACTTC. It is translated as CASGGGGSYEQYF.